The present entry profiles one T cell receptor beta chain with its context. There are 14 residues in the CDR3. The junction had 4 bases not matched to a gene; V was cut back by 4 bases and J by 3 bases. The germline gives CDR1 MNHEY, CDR2 SVGEGT. This entry is derived from a study of blood T cell repertoires in COVID-19. Study summary: Spain, Italy and the United States supplied samples that represented acute and convalescent COVID-19.

Clones were read by immunoSEQ multiplex PCR, and TCRdb kept only the in-frame ones, dropping some. The table includes a few hundred thousand clones, approximately 90% detected once. The chain recombines TRBV6-2 or TRBV6-3 with TRBJ1-2; TRBD1 matches 8 bases. The receptor's source is a man aged 60 to 75 who had recovered from COVID-19. The sequenced material came from peripheral blood. The chain's CDR3 is CASSWHRGYYGYTF. The CDR3 bases are TGTGCCAGCAGTTGGCACAGGGGGTACTATGGCTACACCTTC.